The subject of this entry is one T cell receptor (beta chain). As yet, its antigen is unknown. Germline values: CDR1 SGHTA, CDR2 FQGNSA. CDR3 length: 13 residues. V was shortened by 6 bases and J by 3 bases, with 9 bases between the two germline ends. The time point is: blood 4 weeks post-SBRT, at nephrectomy. As for treatment: 15 Gy SBRT to primary tumor, nephrectomy 4 weeks later. Blood was sampled at baseline, 2 weeks and 4 weeks after SBRT. This entry belongs to a study of radiation and T cells in renal cell carcinoma. Overall study findings and caveats: From baseline, blood top tumor clonotypes peaked at 2 weeks post-radiation.

Measured with immunoSEQ multiplex PCR; TCRdb has only the in-frame clones, and not every one. The table lists 120,000 to 150,000 clones, approximately 86% of them singletons. The sequenced sample was blood, obtained from a patient whose treatment included radiotherapy and nephrectomy. This sequence was found in a woman in her 50s with renal cell carcinoma. The chain carries TRBV7-2 and TRBJ1-3; D gene uncertain. This CDR3 reads CASRPGSGNTIYF. In nucleotides, the CDR3 is TGTGCCAGCAGGCCAGGCAGTGGAAACACCATATATTTT.